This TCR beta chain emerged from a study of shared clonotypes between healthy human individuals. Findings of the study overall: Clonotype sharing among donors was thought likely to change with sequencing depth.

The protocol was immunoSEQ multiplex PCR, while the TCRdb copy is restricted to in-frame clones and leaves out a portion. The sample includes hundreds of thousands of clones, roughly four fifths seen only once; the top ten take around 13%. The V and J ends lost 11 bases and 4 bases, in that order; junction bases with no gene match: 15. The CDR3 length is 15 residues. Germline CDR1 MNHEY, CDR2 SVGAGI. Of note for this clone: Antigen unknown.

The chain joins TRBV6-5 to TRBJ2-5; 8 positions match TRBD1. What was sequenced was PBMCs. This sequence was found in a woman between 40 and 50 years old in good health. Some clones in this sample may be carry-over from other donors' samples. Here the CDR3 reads CAAGVNARGLETQYF. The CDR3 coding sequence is TGTGCCGCTGGAGTTAACGCCAGGGGGCTAGAGACCCAGTACTTC.